A selection of T cell receptor beta chains follows, all from one sample in a study of T cell responses to AZD1222 COVID-19 vaccine. TCRdb's table, derived via immunoSEQ multiplex PCR, lists solely in-frame clones and lacks some. This table has fewer than 100,000 clones, around 88% appearing once. Sequenced here: peripheral blood, sampled 28 days after the second AZD1222 dose. The receptors derive from an adult who received the AZD1222 COVID-19 vaccine. Both conserved end residues are part of each CDR3. The D gene is left open where the match is weak. Only some rows state a clone size, as once, few, many or a class for expanded clones.

size: .; J: TRBJ2-5; V: TRBV5-6; D: .; CDR3: CASSPQGIKETQYF; DNA: TGTGCCAGCAGCCCGCAGGGTATCAAAGAGACCCAGTACTTC
size: .; J: TRBJ1-6; V: TRBV2; D: TRBD1; CDR3: CARGQVNYNSPLHF; DNA: TGTGCCAGGGGACAGGTTAACTATAATTCACCCCTCCACTTT
size: .; J: TRBJ1-3; V: TRBV6-1; D: TRBD1; CDR3: CASSDTGGKWGNTIYF; DNA: TGTGCCAGCAGTGACACAGGGGGCAAGTGGGGAAACACCATATATTTT
size: .; J: TRBJ1-5; V: TRBV12-3/TRBV12-4; D: TRBD1; CDR3: CASRTGLNQPQHF; DNA: TGTGCCAGTCGGACAGGGCTTAATCAGCCCCAGCATTTT
size: .; J: TRBJ1-5; V: TRBV7-6; D: .; CDR3: CASSPLSGTSYSNQPQHF; DNA: TGTGCCAGCAGCCCTCTGTCGGGGACAAGTTATAGCAATCAGCCCCAGCATTTT
size: .; J: TRBJ1-4; V: TRBV27; D: .; CDR3: CASSLGRGRGSEKLFF; DNA: TGTGCCAGCAGTTTAGGCAGGGGTAGGGGAAGTGAAAAACTGTTTTTT
size: .; J: TRBJ2-1; V: TRBV4-3; D: TRBD2; CDR3: CASSQDLGSGGADEQFF; DNA: TGCGCCAGCAGCCAAGATCTTGGTAGCGGGGGGGCCGATGAGCAGTTCTTC
size: .; J: TRBJ2-5; V: TRBV11-2; D: TRBD1; CDR3: CASSPTGPETQYF; DNA: TGTGCCAGCAGCCCGACAGGGCCAGAGACCCAGTACTTC
size: .; J: TRBJ2-5; V: TRBV18; D: TRBD2; CDR3: CASSPGVGGTTSETQYF; DNA: TGTGCCAGCTCACCGGGGGTCGGTGGGACTACATCAGAGACCCAGTACTTC
size: .; J: TRBJ2-2; V: TRBV24-1; D: .; CDR3: CATRDSSNTGELFF; DNA: TGTGCCACCAGAGACAGTTCGAACACCGGGGAGCTGTTTTTT
size: .; J: TRBJ2-3; V: TRBV24-1; D: .; CDR3: CATSDGGTGTKNTDTQYF; DNA: TGTGCCACCAGTGATGGGGGTACCGGGACAAAAAACACAGATACGCAGTATTTT
size: .; J: TRBJ2-1; V: TRBV5-1; D: .; CDR3: CASSKTQGYNEQFF; DNA: TGCGCCAGCAGCAAAACCCAAGGGTACAATGAGCAGTTCTTC
size: .; J: TRBJ2-3; V: TRBV6-1; D: .; CDR3: CASSEKDITDTQYF; DNA: TGTGCCAGCAGTGAGAAAGATATCACAGATACGCAGTATTTT
size: .; J: TRBJ1-5; V: TRBV10-3; D: .; CDR3: CAISPLGDQPQHF; DNA: TGTGCCATCTCACCTTTAGGGGATCAGCCCCAGCATTTT
size: few; J: TRBJ2-7; V: TRBV15; D: TRBD1; CDR3: CATSTRKTGAEQYF; DNA: TGTGCCACCAGCACCAGGAAAACAGGGGCAGAGCAGTACTTC
size: once; J: TRBJ2-2; V: TRBV6-6; D: .; CDR3: CASRRQDTGELFF; DNA: TGTGCCAGCAGGCGGCAGGACACCGGGGAGCTGTTTTTT
size: .; J: TRBJ1-5; V: TRBV5-8; D: .; CDR3: CASSLEQPQHF; DNA: TGTGCCAGCAGCTTGGAACAGCCCCAGCATTTT
size: .; J: TRBJ1-2; V: TRBV5-8; D: .; CDR3: CASSLRQGGNYGYTF; DNA: TGTGCCAGCAGCTTGCGCCAGGGAGGAAACTATGGCTACACCTTC
size: .; J: TRBJ2-2; V: TRBV27; D: TRBD1; CDR3: CASSFGQGAFRAGELFF; DNA: TGTGCCAGCAGTTTCGGGCAGGGGGCGTTCAGGGCCGGGGAGCTGTTTTTT
size: .; J: TRBJ2-7; V: TRBV7-2; D: TRBD2; CDR3: CASSLSGRAYEQYF; DNA: TGTGCCAGCAGCTTATCTGGGAGGGCCTACGAGCAGTACTTC
size: .; J: TRBJ2-6; V: TRBV28; D: TRBD1; CDR3: CASSPGQGTAGANVLTF; DNA: TGTGCCAGCAGTCCGGGACAGGGTACAGCCGGGGCCAACGTCCTGACTTTC
size: .; J: TRBJ1-2; V: TRBV29-1; D: .; CDR3: CSVDRDETYGYTF; DNA: TGCAGCGTTGACAGGGATGAGACCTATGGCTACACCTTC
size: .; J: TRBJ1-1; V: TRBV19; D: .; CDR3: CASSILGLAPNTEAFF; DNA: TGTGCCAGTAGTATTCTGGGACTGGCTCCGAACACTGAAGCTTTCTTT
size: few; J: TRBJ2-2; V: TRBV18; D: TRBD2; CDR3: CASSLQTSENTGELFF; DNA: TGTGCCAGCTCACTACAGACTAGCGAGAACACCGGGGAGCTGTTTTTT
size: .; J: TRBJ2-7; V: TRBV6-5; D: TRBD1; CDR3: CASSWDRASYEQYF; DNA: TGTGCCAGCAGTTGGGACAGGGCCTCCTACGAGCAGTACTTC
size: once; J: TRBJ2-1; V: TRBV7-8; D: .; CDR3: CASSLLSGVSSYNEQFF; DNA: TGTGCCAGCAGCTTACTTTCAGGCGTCTCCTCCTACAATGAGCAGTTCTTC
size: .; J: TRBJ2-5; V: TRBV28; D: .; CDR3: CASSLWGEQETQYF; DNA: TGTGCCAGCAGTTTATGGGGGGAACAAGAGACCCAGTACTTC
size: .; J: TRBJ2-2; V: TRBV7-9; D: .; CDR3: CASKQGQNTGELFF; DNA: TGTGCCAGCAAACAGGGCCAGAACACCGGGGAGCTGTTTTTT
size: .; J: TRBJ2-7; V: TRBV6-5; D: TRBD1; CDR3: CASSMVGDRGDEQYF; DNA: TGTGCCAGCAGCATGGTGGGGGACAGGGGCGACGAGCAGTACTTC
size: .; J: TRBJ2-7; V: TRBV19; D: .; CDR3: CASSIRPGSSYEQYF; DNA: TGTGCCAGTAGTATTCGGCCTGGGAGCTCCTACGAGCAGTACTTC
size: once; J: TRBJ2-2; V: TRBV6-5; D: .; CDR3: CASRLTVTGELFF; DNA: TGTGCCAGCAGGCTGACAGTCACCGGGGAGCTGTTTTTT
size: .; J: TRBJ2-3; V: TRBV5-1; D: .; CDR3: CASSLAADPSTDTQYF; DNA: TGCGCCAGCAGCTTGGCGGCAGACCCTAGCACAGATACGCAGTATTTT
size: .; J: TRBJ1-5; V: TRBV11-3; D: .; CDR3: CASRTSQGPNQPQHF; DNA: TGTGCCAGCAGAACCTCCCAGGGCCCCAATCAGCCCCAGCATTTT
size: .; J: TRBJ1-5; V: TRBV4-3; D: .; CDR3: CASSQAPGNQPQHF; DNA: TGCGCCAGCAGCCAAGCCCCAGGGAATCAGCCCCAGCATTTT
size: .; J: TRBJ1-4; V: TRBV19; D: .; CDR3: CASSIDLSGWGKLFF; DNA: TGTGCCAGTAGTATAGATCTGTCGGGTTGGGGAAAACTGTTTTTT
size: .; J: TRBJ2-7; V: TRBV7-2; D: .; CDR3: CASSLAGGSNSYEQYF; DNA: TGTGCCAGCAGCTTAGCGGGTGGCTCCAACTCCTACGAGCAGTACTTC
size: .; J: TRBJ1-3; V: TRBV2; D: TRBD1; CDR3: CASSTGAGNTIYF; DNA: TGTGCCAGCAGTACAGGGGCTGGAAACACCATATATTTT
size: .; J: TRBJ1-1; V: TRBV9; D: .; CDR3: CASSVALWDQNTEAFF; DNA: TGTGCCAGCAGCGTAGCTTTGTGGGACCAGAACACTGAAGCTTTCTTT
size: .; J: TRBJ2-7; V: TRBV5-1; D: .; CDR3: CASSEGTYYEQYF; DNA: TGCGCCAGCAGCGAGGGGACCTATTACGAGCAGTACTTC
size: once; J: TRBJ2-7; V: TRBV11-1; D: TRBD1; CDR3: CASSLDGTGDYEQYF; DNA: TGTGCCAGCAGCTTAGACGGGACAGGGGACTACGAGCAGTACTTC
size: .; J: TRBJ2-7; V: TRBV9; D: .; CDR3: CASSVAGGSSYEQYF; DNA: TGTGCCAGCAGCGTAGCTGGAGGCAGCTCCTACGAGCAGTACTTC
size: .; J: TRBJ1-1; V: TRBV5-1; D: .; CDR3: CASSLGLAAGSTEAFF; DNA: TGCGCCAGCAGCTTGGGACTGGCGGCAGGGAGCACTGAAGCTTTCTTT
size: .; J: TRBJ1-1; V: TRBV10-3; D: .; CDR3: CAISGDKNTEAFF; DNA: TGTGCCATCAGTGGGGACAAGAACACTGAAGCTTTCTTT
size: .; J: TRBJ1-4; V: TRBV14; D: TRBD1; CDR3: CASSHDRGQGANEKLFF; DNA: TGTGCCAGCAGCCACGACAGGGGACAGGGGGCGAATGAAAAACTGTTTTTT
size: .; J: TRBJ1-4; V: TRBV7-9; D: .; CDR3: CATKRQSTNEKLFF; DNA: TGTGCCACCAAACGACAGTCAACTAATGAAAAACTGTTTTTT
size: .; J: TRBJ2-3; V: TRBV6-5; D: .; CDR3: CASIPDTSTDTQYF; DNA: TGTGCCAGCATCCCAGACACTAGCACAGATACGCAGTATTTT
size: .; J: TRBJ2-1; V: TRBV7-8; D: TRBD2; CDR3: CASSLVGSGGAGHEQFF; DNA: TGTGCCAGCAGCTTAGTAGGTAGCGGGGGGGCCGGGCATGAGCAGTTCTTC
size: .; J: TRBJ2-7; V: TRBV10-3; D: TRBD1; CDR3: CAITPRLGQGTYEQYF; DNA: TGTGCCATCACCCCACGATTGGGACAGGGGACCTACGAGCAGTACTTC
size: .; J: TRBJ2-7; V: TRBV5-1; D: .; CDR3: CASSFHPTEYEQYF; DNA: TGCGCCAGCAGCTTCCACCCGACAGAGTACGAGCAGTACTTC
size: .; J: TRBJ2-6; V: TRBV18; D: .; CDR3: CASSPPAGAWGANVLTF; DNA: TGTGCCAGCTCACCACCGGCGGGGGCCTGGGGGGCCAACGTCCTGACTTTC
size: .; J: TRBJ2-7; V: TRBV7-9; D: .; CDR3: CASSKSNYEQYF; DNA: TGTGCCAGCAGCAAGAGCAACTACGAGCAGTACTTC
size: .; J: TRBJ1-6; V: TRBV11-2; D: .; CDR3: CASSLAVSSYNSPLHF; DNA: TGTGCCAGCAGCTTAGCAGTGAGCTCCTATAATTCACCCCTCCACTTT
size: .; J: TRBJ2-7; V: TRBV4-1; D: .; CDR3: CASSQSPGRSYEQYF; DNA: TGCGCCAGCAGCCAATCTCCGGGACGTTCCTACGAGCAGTACTTC
size: .; J: TRBJ1-1; V: TRBV5-5; D: .; CDR3: CASSFYGSPEAFF; DNA: TGTGCCAGCAGCTTTTACGGTTCGCCGGAAGCTTTCTTT
size: .; J: TRBJ1-2; V: TRBV6-1; D: .; CDR3: CASSEVRGAGYTF; DNA: TGTGCCAGCAGTGAAGTGAGGGGAGCGGGCTACACCTTC